This T cell receptor (beta chain) derives from a study of blood T cell repertoires in COVID-19 (TCRdb year 2020). General notes on the study: Collaborator samples came from the United States, Italy and Spain and covered acute and convalescent phases of COVID-19. Deeply sampled blood TCRbeta repertoires from subjects exposed to, actively infected with, or recovered from COVID-19 were included in the dataset. Samples were obtained from the ongoing ImmuneRACE study (first 160 participants) and from some 1,300 subjects provided by 6 global collaborators. A de-identified subject ID, COVID-19 status, age in years and sex were almost always included in the sample metadata. Where HLA class I and class II types were available, the types were taken from metadata supplied by the sample provider, not from assay-based typing. The repertoires were released in a freely available public database intended as a resource for research on the immune response to SARS-CoV-2. The prospective study material was composed of cDNA or gDNA derived from T cells, B-cell-depleted T cells, or PBMCs.

V and J are truncated by 5 bases and 2 bases respectively, leaving an intervening sequence of 15 bases. Reading the germline V gene (reference sequence) gives CDR1 SEHNR and CDR2 FQNEAQ. The CDR3 measures 16 amino acids from cysteine to phenylalanine. Here the CDR3 DNA is all that survives: 48 bases in frame from base 1. TCRbeta CDR3 regions were amplified from genomic DNA using the immunoSEQ Assay, a bias-controlled multiplex PCR. The published analysis was carried out like this. The number of nucleated cells in each sample was estimated by amplification of reference gene primers within the assay. To quantify the absolute abundance of each unique TCRbeta CDR3 rearrangement, sequence reads were collapsed and filtered. For each sample, productive Simpson clonality was calculated as the square root of Simpson's diversity index across productive rearrangements. The source is immuneACCESS, and TCRdb retained only in-frame sequences with V and J called. Part of the clones is not carried over; for the studies checked, unresolved V genes explain less than half of this, and the remainder is unexplained. V and J calls and clone size are those listed in that table; D and trimming were worked out from the DNA. This sample comprises a few hundred thousand clones, 87% of them detected only once. More than 0.8% of the sample is in the top ten clones.

Broad study findings and their caveats: How much clinical and demographic metadata was included differed by source and by participant, and the metadata was provided uncurated.

On this clone itself: Its antigen specificity is not known. No much larger clone exists at a distance of one base, and base qualities are not known.

Enrolling through a virtual design, the prospective study's participants ranged in age from roughly 18 to 90 years and lived across roughly 24 United States geographic areas. In the prospective study, cohorts were assigned on the basis of participant-reported clinical history obtained from a screening survey and a study questionnaire. For ImmuneRACE Cohort 3, a participant was defined as recovered based on two consecutive negative NP/OP PCR tests, clearance by a healthcare professional, or resolution of symptoms. In the prospective study, mobile phlebotomists collected whole blood, serum and a nasopharyngeal or oropharyngeal swab from each participant. Prospective study participants could optionally give additional blood draws and questionnaires over an approximately two-month period. Prospective study blood samples were shipped either frozen or at room temperature before DNA extraction.

The chain is made from TRBV7-9 and TRBJ1-4; TRBD1 could be the D gene, as 5 bases match. The clonotype originates from a woman in her 30s who had recovered from COVID-19. Specimen: PBMCs or T cells enriched from blood (not recorded which). This receptor carries the CDR3 CASSGQSQDTNEKLFF. The DNA reads as follows: TGTGCCAGCAGCGGCCAGTCACAGGATACTAATGAAAAACTGTTTTTT. With the rest looked up from the reference TRBV7-9 and TRBJ1-4 genes rather than sequenced, the full variable domain is DTGVSQNPRHKITKRGQNVTFRCDPISEHNRLYWYRQTLGQGPEFLTYFQNEAQLEKSRLLSDRFSAERPKGSFSTLEIQRTEQGDSAMYLCASSGQSQDTNEKLFFGSGTQLSVL.